This TCR beta chain was identified during a study of blood T cell repertoires in COVID-19. Data came from immunoSEQ multiplex PCR; TCRdb stores just in-frame clones and leaves some out. Of hundreds of thousands of clones listed, around four fifths are singletons. This clone was counted once. The receptor was derived from a woman in her 70s with acute or convalescent COVID-19. Sequenced sample: peripheral blood.

The CDR3 region has the DNA TGTGCCAGCAGCTTCCAGTTCAATCAGCCCCAGCATTTT. It specifies CASSFQFNQPQHF. The rearrangement uses TRBV5-8 and TRBJ1-5; D uncertain. CDR1 and CDR2 (germline): SGHTS, YDEGEE. The CDR3 totals 13 residues. V gave up 2 bases and J gave up 3 bases, with 6 bases separating them.